Sequencing of this T cell receptor (beta chain) was carried out in a study of blood T cell repertoires in COVID-19. Study-level information: Specimens from acute and convalescent COVID-19 originated in the United States, Italy and Spain.

Libraries were prepared by immunoSEQ multiplex PCR; TCRdb keeps only in-frame clonotypes and omits some of them. The sample yields about 120,000 clones, approximately 87% seen once. The TCR was taken from a man over 45 with acute or convalescent COVID-19. Sequenced sample: peripheral blood.

For the CDR3, the DNA is TGCAGCGTTGAAGGTCTCCCAGGGCCAGCCTACGAGCAGTACTTC. Its protein is CSVEGLPGPAYEQYF. This sequence joins TRBV29-1 and TRBJ2-7, with D possibly being TRBD1 (5 bases). CDR1 and CDR2 (germline): SQVTM, ANQGSEA. This CDR3 has 15 residues. The V end lost 1 base, the J end lost 2 bases, and 15 bases lay between the germline ends.